This T cell receptor (beta chain) was sequenced in a study of blood T cell repertoires in COVID-19. Looking at the study overall: The analysed material was cDNA or gDNA that came from T cells, B-cell-depleted T cells, or PBMCs.

Original processing notes: Estimates of nucleated cell counts were drawn from the amplification of reference gene primers. TCRdb keeps only in-frame clones here, not all; method: immunoSEQ multiplex PCR. Clonal size and the V and J genes are those of that table, whereas D and trimming came from the DNA. The sample shows under 200,000 clones, around four fifths of them seen only once. The germline CDR1 and CDR2 sequences are MNHNS and SASEGT. V was clipped by 1 base and J by 4 bases; unmatched bases: 2. This CDR3 region has 15 residues. This clone has only a few counts. This chain joins TRBV6-1 and TRBJ1-2, with 11 bases identical to TRBD1. This TCR derives from an older woman with acute or convalescent COVID-19. Sequencing input: peripheral blood. In DNA form, the CDR3 reads TGTGCCAGCAGTGAAGGGACAGGGGGCTTCTATGGCTACACCTTC. This sequence encodes CASSEGTGGFYGYTF.